This TCR beta chain was identified during a study of OX40 agonist ivuxolimab in advanced cancers. CDR3 length: 15 amino acids. The germline V gene has CDR1 SGHVS and CDR2 FQNEAQ. J gave up 5 bases and V 3 bases, and 8 bases lay outside the gene matches. Only in-frame clones appear in the TCRdb table, and some are missing; sequencing was by immunoSEQ multiplex PCR. The sample lists about 93,000 clones; about 91% were seen once. This clonotype was obtained from an adult with an advanced solid tumor such as melanoma, head and neck, liver or kidney cancer. This material consisted of CD4+ or CD8+ T cells sorted from blood, taken in a trial of the OX40 agonist ivuxolimab. This sequence joins TRBV7-8 and TRBJ2-7; 9 bases fit TRBD1. The CDR3 DNA is TGTGCCAGCAGCTTGAAGGGACAGGGAATCGACGAGCAGTACTTC. Protein sequence: CASSLKGQGIDEQYF.